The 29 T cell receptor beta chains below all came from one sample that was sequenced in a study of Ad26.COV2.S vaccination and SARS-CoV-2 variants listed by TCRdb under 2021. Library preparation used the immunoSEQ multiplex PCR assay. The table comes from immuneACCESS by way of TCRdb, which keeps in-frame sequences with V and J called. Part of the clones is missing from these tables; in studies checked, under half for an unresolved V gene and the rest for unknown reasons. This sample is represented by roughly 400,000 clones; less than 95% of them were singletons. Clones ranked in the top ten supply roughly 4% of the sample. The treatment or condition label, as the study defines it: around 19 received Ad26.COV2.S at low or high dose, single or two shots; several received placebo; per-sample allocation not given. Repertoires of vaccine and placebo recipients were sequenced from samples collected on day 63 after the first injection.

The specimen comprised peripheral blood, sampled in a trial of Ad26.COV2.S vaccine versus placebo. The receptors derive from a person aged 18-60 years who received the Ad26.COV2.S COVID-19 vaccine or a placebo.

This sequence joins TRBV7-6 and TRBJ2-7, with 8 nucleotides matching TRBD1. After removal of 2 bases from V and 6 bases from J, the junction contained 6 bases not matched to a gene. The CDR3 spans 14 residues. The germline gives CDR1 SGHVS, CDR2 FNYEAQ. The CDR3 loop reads CASSLTAGGSEQYF. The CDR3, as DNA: TGTGCCAGCAGCTTAACGGCAGGGGGCTCCGAGCAGTACTTC. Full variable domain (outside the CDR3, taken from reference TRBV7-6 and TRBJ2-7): GAGVSQSPRYKVTKRGQDVALRCDPISGHVSLYWYRQALGQGPEFLTYFNYEAQQDKSGLPNDRFSAERPEGSISTLTIQRTEQRDSAMYRCASSLTAGGSEQYFGPGTRLTVT.

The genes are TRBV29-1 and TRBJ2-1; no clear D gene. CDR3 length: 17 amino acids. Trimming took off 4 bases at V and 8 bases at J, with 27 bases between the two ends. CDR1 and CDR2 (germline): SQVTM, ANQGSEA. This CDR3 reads CSVVKGAFSLNRDEQFF. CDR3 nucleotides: TGCAGCGTTGTGAAGGGTGCTTTTTCTCTAAATCGGGATGAGCAGTTCTTC.

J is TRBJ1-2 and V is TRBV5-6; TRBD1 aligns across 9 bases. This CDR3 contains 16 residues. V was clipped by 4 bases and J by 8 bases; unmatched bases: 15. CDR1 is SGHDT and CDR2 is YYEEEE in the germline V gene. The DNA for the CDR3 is TGTGCCAGCAGCCCCCTGGCCCCGGACAGGGGATTAGGCTACACCTTC. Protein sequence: CASSPLAPDRGLGYTF.

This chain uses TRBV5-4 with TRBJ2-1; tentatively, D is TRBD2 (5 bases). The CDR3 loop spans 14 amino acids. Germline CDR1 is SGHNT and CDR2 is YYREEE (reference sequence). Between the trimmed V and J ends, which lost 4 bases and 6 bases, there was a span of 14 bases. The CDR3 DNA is TGTGCCAGCAGCCCCTACCGAGGGTTCAATGAGCAGTTCTTC. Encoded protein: CASSPYRGFNEQFF.

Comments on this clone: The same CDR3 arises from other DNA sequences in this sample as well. In DNA form, the CDR3 reads TGTGCCAGCAGCCGCGGACAGACGTACGAGCAGTACTTC. It yields the protein CASSRGQTYEQYF. The rearrangement uses TRBV11-2 and TRBJ2-7; possibly TRBD1 for D (6 bases). The CDR3 runs to 13 residues. Germline values: CDR1 SGHAT, CDR2 FQNNGV. V lost 5 bases to trimming and J lost 4 bases, with 12 bases between them.

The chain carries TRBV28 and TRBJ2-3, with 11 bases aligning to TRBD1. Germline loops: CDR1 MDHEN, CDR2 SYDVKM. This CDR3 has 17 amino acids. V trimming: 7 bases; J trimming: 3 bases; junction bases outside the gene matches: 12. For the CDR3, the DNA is TGTGCCAGCACTCCACCGTTAGGACAGGGGGCGACAGATACGCAGTATTTT. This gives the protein CASTPPLGQGATDTQYF.

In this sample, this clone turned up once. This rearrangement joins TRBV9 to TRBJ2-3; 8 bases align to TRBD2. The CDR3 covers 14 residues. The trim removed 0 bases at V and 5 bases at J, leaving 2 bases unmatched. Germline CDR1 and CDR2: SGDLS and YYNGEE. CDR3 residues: CASSVGLAQDTQYF. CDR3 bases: TGTGCCAGCAGCGTAGGACTAGCGCAAGATACGCAGTATTTT.

The chain's CDR3 is CASSPPSDVNTGELFF. CDR3 bases: TGTGCCAGCTCACCACCCTCGGACGTAAACACCGGGGAGCTGTTTTTT. V gene TRBV18 combines with J gene TRBJ2-2; D unclear. CDR1 KGHSH and CDR2 LQKENI come from the germline V gene. Trimming took off 0 bases at V and 2 bases at J, with 10 bases between the two ends. The CDR3 extends over 16 amino acids.

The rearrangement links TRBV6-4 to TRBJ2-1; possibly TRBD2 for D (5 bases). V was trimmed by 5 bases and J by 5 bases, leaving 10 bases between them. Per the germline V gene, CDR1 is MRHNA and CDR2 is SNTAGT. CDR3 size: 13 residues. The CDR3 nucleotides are TGTGCCAGCAGTCGGGAATTCGACAATGAGCAGTTCTTC. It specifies CASSREFDNEQFF.

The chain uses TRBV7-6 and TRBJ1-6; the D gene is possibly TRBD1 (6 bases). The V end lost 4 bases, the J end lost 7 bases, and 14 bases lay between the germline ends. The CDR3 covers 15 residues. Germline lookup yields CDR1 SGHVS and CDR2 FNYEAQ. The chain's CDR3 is CASSSTTGNNSPLHF. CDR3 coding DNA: TGTGCCAGCAGCTCTACTACAGGGAACAATTCACCCCTCCACTTT. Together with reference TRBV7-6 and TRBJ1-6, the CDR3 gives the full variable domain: GAGVSQSPRYKVTKRGQDVALRCDPISGHVSLYWYRQALGQGPEFLTYFNYEAQQDKSGLPNDRFSAERPEGSISTLTIQRTEQRDSAMYRCASSSTTGNNSPLHFGNGTRLTVT.

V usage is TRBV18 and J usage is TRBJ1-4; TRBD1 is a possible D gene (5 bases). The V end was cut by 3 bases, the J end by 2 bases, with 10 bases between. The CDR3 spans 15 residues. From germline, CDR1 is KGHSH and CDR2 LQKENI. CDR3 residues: CASSPSRDTNEKLFF. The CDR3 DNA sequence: TGTGCCAGCTCACCTTCCCGGGACACTAATGAAAAACTGTTTTTT.

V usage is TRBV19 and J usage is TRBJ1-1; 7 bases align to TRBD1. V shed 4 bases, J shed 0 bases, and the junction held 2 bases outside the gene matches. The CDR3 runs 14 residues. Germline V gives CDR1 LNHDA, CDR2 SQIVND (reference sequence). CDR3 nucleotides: TGTGCCAGTAGTAGACAGGGCTTGAACACTGAAGCTTTCTTT. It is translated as CASSRQGLNTEAFF.

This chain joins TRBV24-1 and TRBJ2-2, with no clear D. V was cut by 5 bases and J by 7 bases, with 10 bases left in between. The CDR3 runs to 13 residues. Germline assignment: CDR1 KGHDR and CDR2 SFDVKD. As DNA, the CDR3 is TGTGCCACCAGTGCTCCTGTCAACGGGGAGCTGTTTTTT. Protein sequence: CATSAPVNGELFF.

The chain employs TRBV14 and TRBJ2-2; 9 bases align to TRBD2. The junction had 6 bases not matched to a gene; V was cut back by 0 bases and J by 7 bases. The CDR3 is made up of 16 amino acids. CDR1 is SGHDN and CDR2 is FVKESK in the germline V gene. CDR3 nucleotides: TGTGCCAGCAGCCAAGAAGAAGCGGGAGGTATCGGGGAGCTGTTTTTT. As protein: CASSQEEAGGIGELFF.

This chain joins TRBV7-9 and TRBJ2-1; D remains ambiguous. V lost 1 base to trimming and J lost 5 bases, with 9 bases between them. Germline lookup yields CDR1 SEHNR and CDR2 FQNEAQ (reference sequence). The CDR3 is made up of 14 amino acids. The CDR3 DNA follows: TGTGCCAGCAGCTTAGAGTCAAAGGACAATGAGCAGTTCTTC. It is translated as CASSLESKDNEQFF. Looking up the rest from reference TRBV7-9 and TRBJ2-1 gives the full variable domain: DTGVSQNPRHKITKRGQNVTFRCDPISEHNRLYWYRQTLGQGPEFLTYFQNEAQLEKSRLLSDRFSAERPKGSFSTLEIQRTEQGDSAMYLCASSLESKDNEQFFGPGTRLTVL.

CDR3 in amino acids: CASSFGIKGTDTQYF. The CDR3 DNA reads as TGTGCCAGCAGTTTCGGTATTAAGGGCACAGATACGCAGTATTTT. The chain couples TRBV2 to TRBJ2-3, with D unresolved. Trimming removed 5 bases at V and 1 base at J, with 13 bases between. The CDR3 has 15 residues. Germline loops: CDR1 SNHLY, CDR2 FYNNEI.

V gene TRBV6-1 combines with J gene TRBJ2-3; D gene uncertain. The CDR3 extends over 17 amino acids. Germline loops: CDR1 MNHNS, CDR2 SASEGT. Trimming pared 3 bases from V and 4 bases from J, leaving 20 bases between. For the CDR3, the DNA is TGTGCCAGCAGTGAGGGTTATAGCCTACCTACCCCAGATACGCAGTATTTT. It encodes CASSEGYSLPTPDTQYF.

The chain's CDR3 is CASSLREGPNEQYF. The CDR3 coding sequence is TGTGCCAGCAGCTTACGGGAGGGCCCCAACGAGCAGTACTTC. This sequence joins TRBV11-2 and TRBJ2-7; 8 bases fit TRBD2. The J segment lost 5 bases and the V segment lost 2 bases, leaving 5 bases of the junction unmatched. This CDR3 is built from 14 residues. CDR1 is SGHAT and CDR2 is FQNNGV in the germline V gene.

In DNA, the CDR3 is TGTGCCAGTAGTATAGTTAGCGGGGAATACAATGAGCAGTTCTTC. This translates into CASSIVSGEYNEQFF. This chain links TRBV19 with TRBJ2-1, with 8 bases aligning to TRBD2. V was pared by 1 base and J by 4 bases, with 3 bases of the junction left unmatched. This CDR3 spans 15 amino acids. CDR1 and CDR2 from the germline V gene are LNHDA and SQIVND (reference sequence).

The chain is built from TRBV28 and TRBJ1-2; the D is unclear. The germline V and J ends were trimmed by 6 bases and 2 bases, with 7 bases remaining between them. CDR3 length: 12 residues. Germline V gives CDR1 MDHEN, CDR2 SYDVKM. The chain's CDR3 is CASSDRNYGYTF. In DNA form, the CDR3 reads TGTGCCAGCAGCGACCGGAACTATGGCTACACCTTC.

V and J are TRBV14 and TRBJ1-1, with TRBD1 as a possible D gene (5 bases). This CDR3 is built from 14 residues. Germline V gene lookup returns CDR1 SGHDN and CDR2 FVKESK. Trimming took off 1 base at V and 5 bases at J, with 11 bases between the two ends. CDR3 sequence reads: CASSQVPGRTEAFF. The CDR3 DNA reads TGTGCCAGCAGCCAAGTGCCGGGGCGTACTGAAGCTTTCTTT.

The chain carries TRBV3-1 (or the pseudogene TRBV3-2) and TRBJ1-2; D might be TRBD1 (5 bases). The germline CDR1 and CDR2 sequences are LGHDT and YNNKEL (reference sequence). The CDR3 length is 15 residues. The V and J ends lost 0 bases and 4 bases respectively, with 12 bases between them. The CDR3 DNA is TGTGCCAGCAGCCAAGATGACGGTGGGGGCTATGGCTACACCTTC. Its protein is CASSQDDGGGYGYTF.

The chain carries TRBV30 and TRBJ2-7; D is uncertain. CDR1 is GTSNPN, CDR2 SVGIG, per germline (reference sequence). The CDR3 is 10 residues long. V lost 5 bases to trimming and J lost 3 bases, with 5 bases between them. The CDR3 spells CAWGNYEQYF. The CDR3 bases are TGTGCCTGGGGTAACTACGAGCAGTACTTC.

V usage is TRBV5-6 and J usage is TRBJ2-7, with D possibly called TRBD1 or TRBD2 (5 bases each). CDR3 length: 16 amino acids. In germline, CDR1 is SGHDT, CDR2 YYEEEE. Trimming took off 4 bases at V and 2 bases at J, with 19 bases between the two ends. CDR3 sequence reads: CASSGDGTRGPYEQYF. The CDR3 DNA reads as TGTGCCAGCAGCGGGGATGGGACCCGGGGCCCCTACGAGCAGTACTTC.

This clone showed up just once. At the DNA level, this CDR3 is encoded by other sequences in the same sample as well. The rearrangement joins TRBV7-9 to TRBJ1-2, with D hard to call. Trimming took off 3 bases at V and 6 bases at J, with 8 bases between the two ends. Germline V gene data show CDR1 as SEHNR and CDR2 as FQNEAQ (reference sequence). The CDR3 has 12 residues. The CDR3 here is CASSLRGHGYTF. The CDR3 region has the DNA TGTGCCAGCAGCTTGAGAGGGCATGGCTACACCTTC. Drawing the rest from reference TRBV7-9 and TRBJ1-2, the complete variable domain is DTGVSQNPRHKITKRGQNVTFRCDPISEHNRLYWYRQTLGQGPEFLTYFQNEAQLEKSRLLSDRFSAERPKGSFSTLEIQRTEQGDSAMYLCASSLRGHGYTFGSGTRLTVV.

The CDR3 region has the DNA TGTGCCAGCAGTGATAGGCAGGGGACCCTGAACACTGAAGCTTTCTTT. Amino acids: CASSDRQGTLNTEAFF. The rearrangement joins TRBV2 to TRBJ1-1; possible D gene TRBD1, 6 bases. V lost 3 bases and J lost 0, with 14 bases in between. Germline loops: CDR1 SNHLY, CDR2 FYNNEI. This CDR3 has 16 residues.

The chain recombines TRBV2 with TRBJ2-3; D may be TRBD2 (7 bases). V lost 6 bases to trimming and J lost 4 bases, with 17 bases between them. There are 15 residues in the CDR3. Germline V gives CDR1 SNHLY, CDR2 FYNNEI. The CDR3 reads CASSGGGTTPDTQYF. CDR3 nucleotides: TGTGCCAGCAGCGGAGGGGGGACTACCCCAGATACGCAGTATTTT.

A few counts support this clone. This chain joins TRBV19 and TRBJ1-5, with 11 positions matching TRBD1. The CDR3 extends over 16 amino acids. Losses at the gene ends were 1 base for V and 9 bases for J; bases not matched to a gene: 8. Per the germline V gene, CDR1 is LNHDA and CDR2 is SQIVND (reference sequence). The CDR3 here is CASSIAGTGGFGPQHF. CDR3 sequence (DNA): TGTGCCAGTAGTATAGCCGGGACAGGGGGTTTCGGGCCCCAGCATTTT.

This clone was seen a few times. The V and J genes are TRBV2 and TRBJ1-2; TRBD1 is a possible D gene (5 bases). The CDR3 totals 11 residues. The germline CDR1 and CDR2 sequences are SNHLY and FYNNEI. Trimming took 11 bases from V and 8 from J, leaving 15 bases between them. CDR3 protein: CASTRGTGYTF. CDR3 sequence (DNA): TGTGCCTCGACCCGGGGCACCGGCTACACCTTC.